These T cell receptor beta chains were read from a single sample in a study of spatial heterogeneity in lung cancer. TCRdb analysed the 5' RACE reads with MiXCR anew, one entry per CDR3 protein. The sample yields about 23,000 distinct CDR3 sequences, approximately 4.3% seen once. Sequences were derived from lung tumor tissue, sampled at surgery. Receptors originate from a male donor with early-stage non-small cell lung cancer. CDR3s include the opening cysteine and the closing phenylalanine or tryptophan. Fields, in order: V gene, clone size, J gene, D gene, CDR3 length, CDR3 DNA, CDR3 protein. A D gene is named only where the DNA matches it firmly. Size is stated for part of the rows, as once, few or many counts, or as a class when the clone is expanded.

TRBV11-2	many	TRBJ2-7	-	12	TGTGCCAGCAGCCCACAGGTCTACGAGCAGTACTTC	CASSPQVYEQYF
TRBV20-1	medium-sized	TRBJ2-7	-	17	TGCAGTGCTAGAGGAGAAGGTCGGAGGACTCTCTCCTACGAGCAGTACTTC	CSARGEGRRTLSYEQYF
TRBV5-4	few	TRBJ2-3	-	14	TGTGCCAGCAGCTCGGGTCGGCTCGGAGATACGCAGTATTTT	CASSSGRLGDTQYF
TRBV25-1	many	TRBJ2-5	-	14	TGTGCCAGCAATGGACGGATTATCGGAGAGACCCAGTACTTC	CASNGRIIGETQYF
TRBV7-3	medium-sized	TRBJ2-1	TRBD2	14	TGTGCCAGCAGCTTAGTGGGAGGGCGAAAAGAGCAGTTCTTC	CASSLVGGRKEQFF
TRBV10-3	many	TRBJ1-5	-	15	TGTGCCATCAGTGTCGCAGGGGAGGGGGGTCAGCCCCAGCATTTT	CAISVAGEGGQPQHF
TRBV6-5	many	TRBJ1-6	-	15	TGTGCCAGCAGTTACTCTGGCGGGAATGATTCACCCCTCCACTTT	CASSYSGGNDSPLHF
TRBV7-3	many	TRBJ2-5	TRBD2	14	TGTGCCAGCTCCTTAGCGGGGGGCTTAGAGACCCAGTACTTC	CASSLAGGLETQYF
TRBV5-6	many	TRBJ2-7	-	15	TGTGCCAGCAGCGGATGGGGGGCGAAACCCTACGAGCAGTACTTC	CASSGWGAKPYEQYF
TRBV27	many	TRBJ1-5	-	14	TGTGCCAGCAGTTTAAGGGAGGGCAATCAGCCCCAGCATTTT	CASSLREGNQPQHF
TRBV5-4	many	TRBJ2-7	-	13	TGTGCCAGCAGCCATGGTGTGGTGTACGAGCAGTACTTC	CASSHGVVYEQYF
TRBV20-1	many	TRBJ1-5	TRBD1	15	TGCAGTGCAACCGGGACAGTTTATAGCAATCAGCCCCAGCATTTT	CSATGTVYSNQPQHF
TRBV9	many	TRBJ1-1	-	16	TGTGCCAGCAGCGAGTACCGACATTTATCTAACACTGAAGCTTTCTTT	CASSEYRHLSNTEAFF
TRBV5-5	many	TRBJ1-5	-	15	TGTGCCAGCAGCTTCCGGGGACGCGGGGATCAGCCCCAGCATTTT	CASSFRGRGDQPQHF
TRBV7-2	many	TRBJ1-5	TRBD1	16	TGTGCCAGCAGCTCTGGGACAGGGAGAAGCAATCAGCCCCAGCATTTT	CASSSGTGRSNQPQHF
TRBV30	many	TRBJ2-3	TRBD2	14	TGTGCCTGGAATAGCGGGGGGTCTGTAGATACGCAGTATTTT	CAWNSGGSVDTQYF
TRBV30	-	TRBJ2-1	-	12	TGTGCCTGGAGGGGAAAGAAGAATGAGCAGTTCTTC	CAWRGKKNEQFF
TRBV6-5	many	TRBJ2-5	-	14	TGTGCCAGCCGCCGGGGAGGAGGGCAAGAGACCCAGTACTTC	CASRRGGGQETQYF
TRBV3-1	many	TRBJ2-5	-	12	TGTGCCAGCAGCCCGAGTCGGGGAACCCAGTACTTC	CASSPSRGTQYF
TRBV4-1	many	TRBJ2-4	-	16	TGCGCCAGCAGCCCCCCGGGGGTACTAGCCAAAAACATTCAGTACTTC	CASSPPGVLAKNIQYF
TRBV15	many	TRBJ1-1	TRBD1	14	TGTGCCACCAGCACAGACAGGGCGAACACTGAAGCTTTCTTT	CATSTDRANTEAFF
TRBV7-9	many	TRBJ2-7	-	14	TGTGCCAGCAGCTTAGCGGACAGTCGGTACGAGCAGTACTTC	CASSLADSRYEQYF
TRBV20-1	-	TRBJ1-1	-	12	TGCAGTGTCTCTACAGGGAACACTGAAGCTTTCTTT	CSVSTGNTEAFF
TRBV6-6	few	TRBJ1-2	-	13	TGTGCCAGCAATAGCGACAGTCTCTATGGCTACACCTTC	CASNSDSLYGYTF
TRBV20-1	many	TRBJ2-7	-	15	TGCAGTGCTAGAGATCTCACCCGCAGCTCCTACGAGCAGTACTTC	CSARDLTRSSYEQYF
TRBV27	many	TRBJ2-6	-	14	TGTGCCAGCAGTTTAAGGGCTGGGGCCAACGTCCTGACTTTC	CASSLRAGANVLTF
TRBV5-1	many	TRBJ2-7	-	13	TGCGCCAGCAGCCCGGGCGGAGGTAATGAGCAGTACTTC	CASSPGGGNEQYF
TRBV7-9	many	TRBJ1-4	-	12	TGTGCCAGCAGCTCGACGCGGGAAAAACTGTTTTTT	CASSSTREKLFF
TRBV10-3	many	TRBJ1-5	-	12	TGTGCCATCAGTGATGGCCATCAGCCCCAGCATTTT	CAISDGHQPQHF
TRBV15	many	TRBJ1-2	TRBD1	14	TGTGCCACCAGCAGAGATACAGGGGGCTATGGCTACACCTTC	CATSRDTGGYGYTF
TRBV14	many	TRBJ2-6	-	16	TGTGCCAGCAGCCAGGGGGGTTACTCTGGGGCCAACGTCCTGACTTTC	CASSQGGYSGANVLTF
TRBV29-1	many	TRBJ1-1	-	12	TGCAGCGTCGTGAGGGAGAACACTGAAGCTTTCTTT	CSVVRENTEAFF
TRBV6-5	-	TRBJ1-3	-	16	TGTGCCAGCAGTTACTCGTACGGGGCTTCTGGAAACACCATATATTTT	CASSYSYGASGNTIYF
TRBV12-3/TRBV12-4	many	TRBJ1-3	-	16	TGTGCCAGCCCCCCTATCGGCAGCCTCTCTGGAAACACCATATATTTT	CASPPIGSLSGNTIYF
TRBV5-1	many	TRBJ2-1	-	15	TGCGCCAGCAGCTTGGGACTAGTTACGATGAATGAGCAGTTCTTC	CASSLGLVTMNEQFF
TRBV24-1	many	TRBJ2-5	TRBD2	19	TGTGCCACCAGTGATTTTGGTGGGCGGGGGGGAGCCTTGCAAGAGACCCAGTACTTC	CATSDFGGRGGALQETQYF
TRBV11-2	many	TRBJ1-5	-	12	TGTGCCAGCAGCCCCGAACTGGGGCCCCAGCATTTT	CASSPELGPQHF
TRBV6-2/TRBV6-3	many	TRBJ1-1	-	17	TGTGCCAGCAGTTCCTCCAAAAGTGGGGTCGGGAGCACTGAAGCTTTCTTT	CASSSSKSGVGSTEAFF
TRBV5-1	many	TRBJ1-4	TRBD1	14	TGCGCCAGCAGCTTGCGTGGGACAGATGAAAAACTGTTTTTT	CASSLRGTDEKLFF
TRBV7-2	many	TRBJ2-3	-	15	TGTGCCAGCAGCTTAGCGACGGGGGGCACAGATACGCAGTATTTT	CASSLATGGTDTQYF
TRBV6-1	many	TRBJ1-5	-	16	TGTGCCAGCAGTGAATCGGGACAATATAGCAATCAGCCCCAGCATTTT	CASSESGQYSNQPQHF
TRBV27	many	TRBJ2-7	TRBD2	14	TGTGCCAGCCCGGGACTAGCGGGAGTCTACGAGCAGTACTTC	CASPGLAGVYEQYF
TRBV6-1	many	TRBJ1-1	-	14	TGTGCCAGCAGTGAAGTTGGGAGGACAGTTAAAGCTTTCTTT	CASSEVGRTVKAFF
TRBV20-1	many	TRBJ1-2	-	15	TGCAGTGCTAGAGGAGACAGTCGAGCTAACTATGGCTACACCTTC	CSARGDSRANYGYTF
TRBV5-6	few	TRBJ2-7	TRBD2	16	TGTGCCAGCAGCTTGGAAGGGGCTAGCGGCCCCTACGAGCAGTACTTC	CASSLEGASGPYEQYF
TRBV24-1	many	TRBJ1-2	-	13	TGTGCCACCAGTGATTTGGCTGGGTTCGGCTACACCTTC	CATSDLAGFGYTF
TRBV7-2	medium-sized	TRBJ1-1	-	16	TGTGCCAGCAGCTTAGGGGTGGAGGTGGGGAGGACTGAAGCTTTCTTT	CASSLGVEVGRTEAFF
TRBV7-2	many	TRBJ2-3	-	15	TGTGCCAGCAGCCCAGGGTCTTCCGGCACAGATACGCAGTATTTT	CASSPGSSGTDTQYF
TRBV12-3/TRBV12-4	many	TRBJ2-3	TRBD2	14	TGTGCCAGCAGTTTCGGGGGGAGCACAGATACGCAGTATTTT	CASSFGGSTDTQYF
TRBV6-5	many	TRBJ1-3	TRBD1	14	TGTGCCTCCAGGGACAGGGGAATTGGAAACACCATATATTTT	CASRDRGIGNTIYF
TRBV29-1	many	TRBJ2-2	-	12	TGCAGCGTTGGGTCGTGGACCGGGGAGCTGTTTTTT	CSVGSWTGELFF
TRBV7-3	many	TRBJ1-5	-	17	TGTGCCAGCAGCATCTTCCCGACAGCGAATAGCAATCAGCCCCAGCATTTT	CASSIFPTANSNQPQHF
TRBV12-3/TRBV12-4	many	TRBJ1-4	TRBD1	14	TGTGCCAGCAGTCACCGGGACAGGGAGGAAAAACTGTTTTTT	CASSHRDREEKLFF